This is a list of T cell receptor beta chains from one sample in a study of blood T cell repertoires in COVID-19. Using immunoSEQ multiplex PCR, the repertoire was profiled, and TCRdb retains in-frame clones only, with some absent. The sample carries roughly 250,000 clones, about 90% recorded once. Source material: PBMCs or T cells enriched from blood (not recorded which). Receptors were obtained from a woman aged 18-29 years who had recovered from COVID-19. Each CDR3 is given with its conserved first and last residue. D genes are given only for firm matches. Rows may omit the clone size; those that give it use once, few, many or a size class.

d_call | clone_size | j_call | v_call | cdr3_nt | cdr3_aa
NA | NA | TRBJ1-5 | TRBV28 | TGTGCCAGCAGTTTGACACCCCATAGCAATCAGCCCCAGCATTTT | CASSLTPHSNQPQHF
NA | NA | TRBJ2-3 | TRBV19 | TGTGCCAGTAGTATCCTACGGGACTCAACAGATACGCAGTATTTT | CASSILRDSTDTQYF
TRBD2 | NA | TRBJ2-5 | TRBV7-9 | TGTGCCAGCAGTTGGACTAGCGGGCCACAAGAGACCCAGTACTTC | CASSWTSGPQETQYF
NA | NA | TRBJ1-4 | TRBV20-1 | TGCAGTGCTAGTATCCAGGGCGAAAAACTGTTTTTT | CSASIQGEKLFF
TRBD1 | NA | TRBJ1-2 | TRBV7-3 | TGTGCCAGCAGCAGCACAGGGGGAGGGCTCTATGGCTACACCTTC | CASSSTGGGLYGYTF
TRBD2 | NA | TRBJ2-1 | TRBV7-9 | TGTGCCAGCAGCTTAAGGTTCAGACTAGCGGGACGGTCCTACAATGAGCAGTTCTTC | CASSLRFRLAGRSYNEQFF
TRBD2 | NA | TRBJ2-5 | TRBV11-2 | TGTGCCAGCAGCTTAGGGTCTAGCGGGCACCAAGAGACCCAGTACTTC | CASSLGSSGHQETQYF
NA | NA | TRBJ2-3 | TRBV18 | TGTGCCAGCTCTCCTAACACAGATACGCAGTATTTT | CASSPNTDTQYF
NA | NA | TRBJ2-2 | TRBV19 | TGTGCCAGTAGTTCGGGGGTCGCCGGGGAGCTGTTTTTT | CASSSGVAGELFF
NA | NA | TRBJ2-3 | TRBV7-2 | TGTGCCAGCAGAGCCTCAGATACGCAGTATTTT | CASRASDTQYF
NA | NA | TRBJ1-1 | TRBV11-3 | TGTGCCAGCAGCTCCCGGACGGGAAATGAAGCTTTCTTT | CASSSRTGNEAFF
NA | NA | TRBJ1-4 | TRBV27 | TGTGCCAGCAGTTTCAGGCAGGGGTTTGAAAAACTGTTTTTT | CASSFRQGFEKLFF
NA | NA | TRBJ1-5 | TRBV2 | TGTGCCAGCAGTGGAGGTGGGAATCAGCCCCAGCATTTT | CASSGGGNQPQHF
NA | NA | TRBJ2-2 | TRBV18 | TGTGCCAGCTCACCGCAAACTCGGGGCACCGGGGAGCTGTTTTTT | CASSPQTRGTGELFF
NA | NA | TRBJ2-5 | TRBV5-4 | TGTGCCAGCAGCTTAAAAGGGGGCCAAGAGACCCAGTACTTC | CASSLKGGQETQYF
NA | NA | TRBJ2-2 | TRBV2 | TGTGCCAGCAGCCTAGATGCTCTACCGGGGGAGCTGTTTTTT | CASSLDALPGELFF
NA | NA | TRBJ1-2 | TRBV28 | TGTGCCAGCAGTTATGGGGGGGTCTATGGCTACACCTTC | CASSYGGVYGYTF
TRBD1 | NA | TRBJ1-6 | TRBV15 | TGTGCCACACAGGGGGACAGCTATAATTCACCCCTCCACTTT | CATQGDSYNSPLHF
NA | NA | TRBJ1-1 | TRBV4-1 | TGCGCCAGCAGCCAGCGGGGGCAGGACACTGAAGCTTTCTTT | CASSQRGQDTEAFF
NA | many | TRBJ1-1 | TRBV20-1 | TGCAGTGCTAGTGGGGTAGCGGGGAACACTGAAGCTTTCTTT | CSASGVAGNTEAFF
NA | NA | TRBJ2-1 | TRBV10-3 | TGTGCCATTCGGGACAAACCAGACAATGAGCAGTTCTTC | CAIRDKPDNEQFF
NA | NA | TRBJ2-7 | TRBV10-1 | TGCGCCAGCATGGGCGGGACCGAGAGTCCCTACGAGCAGTACTTC | CASMGGTESPYEQYF
NA | NA | TRBJ1-5 | TRBV2 | TGTGCCAGCGGAAAGGAGGGCAATCAGCCCCAGCATTTT | CASGKEGNQPQHF
TRBD1 | NA | TRBJ2-7 | TRBV5-6 | TGTGCCAGCAGTAGGGGACAGGGGTTTTGGGAGCAGTACTTC | CASSRGQGFWEQYF
NA | NA | TRBJ2-6 | TRBV5-6 | TGTGCCAGCAGCTTGAAGGGGTGGCGGATATCTGGGGCCAACGTCCTGACTTTC | CASSLKGWRISGANVLTF
NA | NA | TRBJ1-6 | TRBV7-9 | TGTGCCAGCAGCTTAGTTCTGGGGCCAAATTCACCCCTCCACTTT | CASSLVLGPNSPLHF
TRBD1 | NA | TRBJ1-5 | TRBV19 | TGTGCCAGTAGTACCACCCCAGGACAGGGAAATCAGCCCCAGCATTTT | CASSTTPGQGNQPQHF
NA | NA | TRBJ1-5 | TRBV18 | TGTGCCAGCTCACCAGGGGCCGGTCAGCCCCAGCATTTT | CASSPGAGQPQHF
TRBD1 | NA | TRBJ1-2 | TRBV28 | TGTGCCAGCAGTTTATTGCAGGGGGGCGGCTACACCTTC | CASSLLQGGGYTF
NA | NA | TRBJ2-2 | TRBV20-1 | TGCAGTGCTAGTGACGCGGGAATGAACACCGGGGAGCTGTTTTTT | CSASDAGMNTGELFF
NA | NA | TRBJ2-7 | TRBV20-1 | TGCAGTGCTAGTTCCAGATCCCGATCCTACGAGCAGTACTTC | CSASSRSRSYEQYF
NA | NA | TRBJ1-5 | TRBV19 | TGTGCCAGTAGTGTACCCCGGGCCTCTGGCGGGAATCAGCCCCAGCATTTT | CASSVPRASGGNQPQHF
TRBD1 | NA | TRBJ1-5 | TRBV7-2 | TGTGCCAGCAGCCTCACAGGGGGACGCAATCAGCCCCAGCATTTT | CASSLTGGRNQPQHF
TRBD1 | few | TRBJ1-2 | TRBV5-8 | TGTGCCAGCAGCACCCCGACAGGGGGGCCCCAAGGCTACACCTTC | CASSTPTGGPQGYTF
NA | NA | TRBJ1-2 | TRBV5-1 | TGCGCCAGCAGCCCTGCCTTATGGCAGGCGGGGTTAGGGGATGGCTACACCTTC | CASSPALWQAGLGDGYTF
TRBD2 | NA | TRBJ2-1 | TRBV6-2/TRBV6-3 | TGTGCCAGCAGTTCCAGCGGGGCTTGGAATGAGCAGTTCTTC | CASSSSGAWNEQFF
NA | NA | TRBJ2-2 | TRBV11-3 | TGTGCCAGCAGCTTAGAGCCCCGGGCCGGGGAGCTGTTTTTT | CASSLEPRAGELFF
NA | NA | TRBJ1-1 | TRBV5-1 | TGCGCCAGCAGCTTGGGTTCCGGGGGGGCCGAAGCTTTCTTT | CASSLGSGGAEAFF
TRBD2 | NA | TRBJ2-1 | TRBV5-5 | TGTGCCACCAATCGAGCGGGAGACAATGAGCAGTTCTTC | CATNRAGDNEQFF
TRBD1 | NA | TRBJ1-1 | TRBV7-9 | TGTGCCAGCAGCGAACCGAGGAGGGGGCGAGCTTTCTTT | CASSEPRRGRAFF
TRBD1 | once | TRBJ1-1 | TRBV18 | TGTGCCAGCTCACCACTTGAGGGGGCGAACACTGAAGCTTTCTTT | CASSPLEGANTEAFF
TRBD1 | once | TRBJ2-2 | TRBV9 | TGTGCCAGCAGCGAGTCGGGACAGGTTATCACCGGGGAGCTGTTTTTT | CASSESGQVITGELFF
NA | NA | TRBJ2-3 | TRBV6-5 | TGTGCCAGCAGTTACCAGACGGGGGTCACAGATACGCAGTATTTT | CASSYQTGVTDTQYF
TRBD1 | few | TRBJ2-1 | TRBV6-5 | TGTGCCAGCAGACCGGACAGGAGCTCCTACAATGAGCAGTTCTTC | CASRPDRSSYNEQFF
TRBD2 | NA | TRBJ2-7 | TRBV7-9 | TGTGCCAGCAGTCCCATAGCGGGACGCTCCTACGAGCAGTACTTC | CASSPIAGRSYEQYF
NA | NA | TRBJ1-3 | TRBV19 | TGTGCCAGTACCCCAGGGGTGGCTGGAAACACCATATATTTT | CASTPGVAGNTIYF
NA | NA | TRBJ2-7 | TRBV6-5 | TGTGCCAGCAGGACTCCGGGACTCGGGTCGTACGAGCAGTACTTC | CASRTPGLGSYEQYF
NA | NA | TRBJ1-5 | TRBV7-5 | TGTGCCAGAAATAAAGGACAAACACAGGGGATCAATCAGCCCCAGCATTTT | CARNKGQTQGINQPQHF
NA | once | TRBJ2-1 | TRBV11-3 | TGTGCCAGCAGCTTAGAGGCTTCCGCCTCCTACAATGAGCAGTTCTTC | CASSLEASASYNEQFF
NA | NA | TRBJ1-3 | TRBV5-1 | TGCGCCAGCAGCTTGGGGTCAGGAAGAGGAAACACCATATATTTT | CASSLGSGRGNTIYF
NA | NA | TRBJ2-7 | TRBV3-1/TRBV3-2 | TGTGCCAGCAGCCAAGTTAGGGGAACCTACGAGCAGTACTTC | CASSQVRGTYEQYF
NA | NA | TRBJ1-1 | TRBV11-3 | TGTGCCAGCAGCTTAGCGGGAGAGGGGAACACTGAAGCTTTCTTT | CASSLAGEGNTEAFF